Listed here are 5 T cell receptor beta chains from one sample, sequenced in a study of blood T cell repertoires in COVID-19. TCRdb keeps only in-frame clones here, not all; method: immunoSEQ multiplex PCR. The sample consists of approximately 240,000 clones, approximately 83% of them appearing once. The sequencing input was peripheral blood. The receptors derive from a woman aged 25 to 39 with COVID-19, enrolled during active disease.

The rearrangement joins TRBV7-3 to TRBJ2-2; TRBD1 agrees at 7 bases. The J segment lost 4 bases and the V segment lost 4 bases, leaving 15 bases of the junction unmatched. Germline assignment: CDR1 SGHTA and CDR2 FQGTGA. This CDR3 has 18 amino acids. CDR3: CASSSDPQGRLGTGELFF. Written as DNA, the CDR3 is TGTGCCAGCAGCTCCGACCCACAGGGGCGTCTCGGCACCGGGGAGCTGTTTTTT.

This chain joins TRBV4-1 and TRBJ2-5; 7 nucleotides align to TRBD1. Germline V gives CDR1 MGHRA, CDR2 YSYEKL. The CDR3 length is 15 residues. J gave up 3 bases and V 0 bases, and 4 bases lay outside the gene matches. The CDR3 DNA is TGCGCCAGCAGCCAAGACTGGGACAGAGAAGAGACCCAGTACTTC. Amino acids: CASSQDWDREETQYF.

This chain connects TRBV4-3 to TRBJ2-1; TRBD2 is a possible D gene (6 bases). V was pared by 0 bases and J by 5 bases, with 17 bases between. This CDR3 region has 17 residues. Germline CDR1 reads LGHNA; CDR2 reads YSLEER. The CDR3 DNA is TGCGCCAGCAGCCAAGATGTGGGGCCCTCGGGGGACAATGAGCAGTTCTTC. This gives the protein CASSQDVGPSGDNEQFF.

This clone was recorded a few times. This CDR3 reads CASSLGRGGPVNEQFF. Written as DNA, the CDR3 is TGTGCCAGCAGCTTGGGACGCGGGGGGCCCGTGAATGAGCAGTTCTTC. The chain carries TRBV5-8 and TRBJ2-1; TRBD2 agrees at 8 bases. V trimming: 0 bases; J trimming: 7 bases; junction bases outside the gene matches: 9. CDR1 and CDR2 (germline): SGHTS, YDEGEE. This CDR3 spans 16 amino acids. Supplemented by reference TRBV5-8 and TRBJ2-1, the full variable domain reads EAGVTQSPTHLIKTRGQQATLRCSPISGHTSVYWYQQALGLGLQFLLWYDEGEERNRGNFPPRFSGRQFPNYSSELNVNALELEDSALYLCASSLGRGGPVNEQFFGPGTRLTVL.

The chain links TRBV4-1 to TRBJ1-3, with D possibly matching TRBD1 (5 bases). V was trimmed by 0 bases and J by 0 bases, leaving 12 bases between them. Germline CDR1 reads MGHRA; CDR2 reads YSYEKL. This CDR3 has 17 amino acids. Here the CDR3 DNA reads TGCGCCAGCAGCCAAGAATGGGGCAGGTTCTCTGGAAACACCATATATTTT. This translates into CASSQEWGRFSGNTIYF.